This passage covers 15 T cell receptor beta chains from one sample sequenced in a study of vaccination effects on CD4 cells after COVID-19. Measured with immunoSEQ multiplex PCR; TCRdb has only the in-frame clones, and not every one. The sample carries roughly 20,000 clones, 70% recorded once. Antigen specificity for these receptors is unknown. ViraFEST expansion of antigen-specific CD4+ T cells with viral peptide pools preceded sequencing. Culturing for roughly 9 days preceded CD4+ T cell isolation. This specimen was CD4+ T cells from PBMCs cultured with HCoV-229E spike peptides, taken before COVID-19 vaccination. The receptor source for this set is a human donor who received a COVID-19 vaccine.

In this sample, this clone turned up a few times. The J gene is TRBJ2-1, the V gene TRBV6-4, with TRBD2 identical over 8 bases. The CDR3 is 15 residues long. Germline V gene sequence: CDR1 MRHNA, CDR2 SNTAGT. V trimming: 3 bases; J trimming: 7 bases; junction bases outside the gene matches: 8. CDR3 coding DNA: TGTGCCAGCAGTGAGGCTATAGCGGGAACAAATGAGCAGTTCTTC. Its protein product is CASSEAIAGTNEQFF.

The chain joins TRBV6-5 to TRBJ1-1; 7 nucleotides agree with TRBD1. CDR3 size: 15 residues. V was clipped by 0 bases and J by 1 base; unmatched bases: 2. The V gene's germline CDR1 is MNHEY and CDR2 SVGAGI. The CDR3 loop reads CASSYSGTANTEAFF. CDR3 DNA sequence: TGTGCCAGCAGTTACTCGGGGACAGCGAACACTGAAGCTTTCTTT.

This chain connects TRBV6-5 to TRBJ2-2; D may be TRBD2 (6 bases). Germline V gene sequence: CDR1 MNHEY, CDR2 SVGAGI. The CDR3 consists of 13 residues. The ends were cut back, 8 bases at V and 2 bases at J, with 9 bases in the middle. This CDR3 is CASFAGNTGELFF. CDR3 bases: TGTGCCAGCTTTGCGGGAAACACCGGGGAGCTGTTTTTT.

The CDR3 reads CASSPVSGAQYF. In DNA, the CDR3 is TGTGCCAGCAGCCCCGTGTCCGGGGCGCAGTATTTT. The rearrangement uses TRBV7-8 and TRBJ2-3; possibly TRBD2 for D (5 bases). V lost 5 bases and J 10 bases, leaving 13 bases between the germline ends. CDR3 length equals 12 residues. The germline V gene has CDR1 SGHVS and CDR2 FQNEAQ.

The chain links TRBV9 to TRBJ2-7; D is perhaps TRBD1 or TRBD2 (5 bases each). This CDR3 has 14 amino acids. The V and J ends lost 4 bases and 0 bases respectively, with 11 bases between them. The germline gives CDR1 SGDLS, CDR2 YYNGEE. The CDR3 loop is CASSLGTDSYEQYF. CDR3 DNA: TGTGCCAGCAGCCTAGGGACGGACTCCTACGAGCAGTACTTC.

The V call is TRBV5-1, the J call TRBJ2-3; TRBD1 matches 8 bases. V shed 3 bases and J 1 base; nucleotides not matched to a gene: 7. CDR1 and CDR2 from the germline V gene are SGHRS and YFSETQ. The CDR3 has 16 amino acids. The CDR3, as DNA: TGCGCCAGCAGCTCGACCACGGGACAGGGCACAGATACGCAGTATTTT. Encoded protein: CASSSTTGQGTDTQYF.

This clone was seen more than once but under ten times. The gene calls are TRBV7-9 and TRBJ2-2, with TRBD1 matching over 8 bases. Germline CDR1 is SEHNR and CDR2 is FQNEAQ (reference sequence). The CDR3 length is 20 residues. Losses at the gene ends were 7 bases for V and 0 bases for J; bases not matched to a gene: 19. The DNA for the CDR3 is TGTGCCAGCACCGATCCCGGGCGGTCAGGACAGGGTGCGAACACCGGGGAGCTGTTTTTT. Residues: CASTDPGRSGQGANTGELFF.

The chain links TRBV3-1 (or the pseudogene TRBV3-2) to TRBJ2-5, with unresolved D. Deletions cut 1 base from V and 6 bases from J, with 3 bases between. This CDR3 comprises 11 residues. Germline V gene sequence: CDR1 LGHDT, CDR2 YNNKEL (reference sequence). Written as DNA, the CDR3 is TGTGCCAGCAGCCAAGGAAAGACCCAGTACTTC. It is translated as CASSQGKTQYF.

The V gene is TRBV5-1, the J gene TRBJ2-7; 7 nucleotides align to TRBD1. Looked up from germline, CDR1 is SGHRS and CDR2 is YFSETQ. There are 14 residues in the CDR3. V was pared by 4 bases and J by 1 base, with 5 bases of the junction left unmatched. CDR3 DNA: TGCGCCAGCAGCCCGCGACAGGGTTCCTACGAGCAGTACTTC. As protein: CASSPRQGSYEQYF. Looking up the rest from reference TRBV5-1 and TRBJ2-7 gives the full variable domain: KAGVTQTPRYLIKTRGQQVTLSCSPISGHRSVSWYQQTPGQGLQFLFEYFSETQRNKGNFPGRFSGRQFSNSRSEMNVSTLELGDSALYLCASSPRQGSYEQYFGPGTRLTVT.

The rearrangement uses TRBV30 and TRBJ1-2; D not certain. The CDR3 totals 13 residues. Germline V gives CDR1 GTSNPN, CDR2 SVGIG (reference sequence). Trimming pared 1 base from V and 0 bases from J, leaving 6 bases between. CDR3 sequence reads: CAWSDQANYGYTF. In DNA, the CDR3 is TGTGCCTGGAGTGACCAGGCTAACTATGGCTACACCTTC.

This clone was seen a handful of times. This sequence joins TRBV4-1 and TRBJ2-7; 10 bases align to TRBD2. The germline V gene has CDR1 MGHRA and CDR2 YSYEKL. Trimming removed 1 base from V and 0 bases from J; junction bases left unmatched: 12. CDR3 length equals 19 residues. The DNA for the CDR3 is TGCGCCAGCAGCCAAGGGGAATGGCTAGCGGGGGCCCTCTCCTACGAGCAGTACTTC. Translated, it gives CASSQGEWLAGALSYEQYF.

The gene calls are TRBV21-1 and TRBJ2-3; TRBD1 is the table's D call, not checked against the DNA. TRBV21-1 constitutes a pseudogene. This CDR3 comprises 17 residues. CDR3: CASSKNGVSGCTDTQYF. The CDR3 region has the DNA TGTGCCAGCAGCAAAAACGGTGTGTCAGGTTGCACAGATACGCAGTATTTT.

Here the CDR3 DNA reads TGTGCCAGCCGATCTACCGGGACAGGGGGCCGTATTGAAAAACTGTTTTTT. It yields the protein CASRSTGTGGRIEKLFF. V usage is TRBV25-1 and J usage is TRBJ1-4; 12 bases agree with TRBD1. The CDR3 length is 17 residues. Germline trimming cut 8 bases from V and 7 bases from J; bases unmatched to any gene: 14. Germline CDR1 and CDR2: MGHDK and SYGVNS.

The chain carries TRBV20-1 and TRBJ1-5; a possible D gene is TRBD1 (5 bases). V gave up 3 bases and J gave up 0 bases, with 12 bases separating them. The CDR3 is 15 amino acids. Germline CDR1 is DFQATT and CDR2 is SNEGSKA (reference sequence). CDR3 sequence (DNA): TGCAGTGCTAGTTGGGGGGGGAATAGCAATCAGCCCCAGCATTTT. Protein product: CSASWGGNSNQPQHF.

The chain employs TRBV10-3 and TRBJ2-7; 8 nucleotides agree with TRBD1. The CDR3 covers 12 residues. The germline V gene encodes CDR1 ENHRY and CDR2 SYGVKD. After removal of 7 bases from V and 6 bases from J, the junction contained 5 bases not matched to a gene. This CDR3 is CAITTDRVEQYF. CDR3 bases: TGTGCCATCACTACGGACAGGGTCGAGCAGTACTTC.